Presented here are 20 T cell receptor beta chains from one specimen sequenced in a study of T cells in Graves' hyperthyroidism and ophthalmopathy. RNA transcripts gave rise to amplified TCR beta CDR3 regions. With the HTBI primer set, the TCR CDR3 went through a first round of RT-PCR. TCRdb itself ran the multiplex PCR reads through MiXCR, one entry per CDR3 protein. The sample lists 360,000 or so distinct CDR3 sequences, about 16% occurring once. Sequenced input: blood. Receptor source: a woman aged 60 to 75 with Graves' ophthalmopathy.

In its sample, this clonotype was seen many times. The CDR3 loop reads CASSPTGSYEQYF. The CDR3, as DNA: TGTGCCAGCAGCCCCACTGGGTCCTACGAGCAGTACTTC. The chain joins TRBV12-3 or TRBV12-4 to TRBJ2-7, with D hard to call. The CDR3 loop spans 13 amino acids. V lost 6 bases to trimming and J lost 1 base, with 10 bases between them.

This clonotype was found a few times. CDR3 coding DNA: TGCAGTGCTAGGGGGCTAGGGGGCTCCTACGAGCAGTACTTC. Its translation is CSARGLGGSYEQYF. The chain links TRBV20-1 to TRBJ2-7; a possible D gene is TRBD1 (6 bases). The CDR3 contains 14 residues. Germline lookup yields CDR1 DFQATT and CDR2 SNEGSKA (reference sequence). Trimming took off 3 bases at V and 0 bases at J, with 12 bases between the two ends.

The chain links TRBV7-8 to TRBJ1-6, with D possibly TRBD1 on 6 matching bases. In germline, CDR1 is SGHVS, CDR2 FQNEAQ. V lost 3 bases and J lost 5, with 14 bases in between. This CDR3 region has 16 residues. CDR3 loop: CASSFGGAADNSPLHF. The CDR3 DNA sequence: TGTGCCAGCAGCTTTGGGGGGGCCGCGGATAATTCACCCCTCCACTTT.

The chain employs TRBV7-9 and TRBJ2-5; D is perhaps TRBD2 (5 bases). The CDR3 is 18 residues long. Germline CDR1 SEHNR, CDR2 FQNEAQ (reference sequence). The V gene lost 5 bases and the J gene lost 2 bases, with 24 bases spanning the gap. CDR3 DNA: TGTGCCAGCAGCAGACGACTATTCCTAGCAACAAAGCAAGAGACCCAGTACTTC. This sequence encodes CASSRRLFLATKQETQYF.

This clonotype came up many times. The chain uses TRBV2 and TRBJ2-5; 9 bases are shared with TRBD2. Germline V gives CDR1 SNHLY, CDR2 FYNNEI. The length of the CDR3 is 14 residues. Trimming cost V 6 bases and J 13 bases; bases outside gene matches: 15. CDR3: CASSAGTSFVEWYF. CDR3 in DNA: TGTGCCAGCAGCGCCGGGACTAGCTTCGTTGAATGGTACTTC.

This sequence joins TRBV9 and TRBJ2-2; D unresolved. This CDR3 comprises 12 residues. Germline lookup yields CDR1 SGDLS and CDR2 YYNGEE. The V and J ends lost 4 bases and 4 bases respectively, with 5 bases between them. The DNA for the CDR3 is TGTGCCAGCAGCAGTTTCACCGGGGAGCTGTTTTTT. This encodes CASSSFTGELFF.

Ten or more counts support this clonotype. The DNA of the CDR3 is TGCGCCAGCAGCAGAAGGGACAGCCCCAACTATGGCTACACCTTC. It is translated as CASSRRDSPNYGYTF. The chain couples TRBV5-1 to TRBJ1-2, with TRBD1 matching over 7 bases. CDR3 length: 15 amino acids. Germline V gene lookup returns CDR1 SGHRS and CDR2 YFSETQ. Unmatched junction bases numbered 8, after V lost 4 bases and J lost 2 bases.

The chain has TRBV20-1 and TRBJ2-7, with TRBD2 matching over 9 bases. The V gene's germline CDR1 is DFQATT and CDR2 SNEGSKA (reference sequence). This CDR3 comprises 15 residues. The V segment lost 6 bases and the J segment 2 bases; nucleotides outside the gene matches: 11. The CDR3 protein is CSAPRRAGGPYEQYF. The CDR3, as DNA: TGCAGTGCCCCAAGGCGGGCGGGAGGGCCCTACGAGCAGTACTTC.

As concerns this clonotype: This may come from a read error, since a much larger clone is one base off. The rearrangement links TRBV7-8 to TRBJ2-3; D possibly corresponds to TRBD2 (5 bases). Per the germline V gene, CDR1 is SGHVS and CDR2 is FQNEAQ. This CDR3 is 13 amino acids long. CDR3 sequence (DNA): TGTGCCAGCGGCTTGGACGGGGCAGATACGCAGTATTTT. Residues: CASGLDGADTQYF.

The table lists this clonotype with many counts. V gene TRBV27 combines with J gene TRBJ1-5; maybe TRBD1 (5 bases). This CDR3 is built from 14 residues. Trimming removed 0 bases at V and 5 bases at J, with 8 bases between. Looked up from germline, CDR1 is MNHEY and CDR2 is SMNVEV (reference sequence). CDR3 in amino acids: CASSLSAGYQPQHF. Written as DNA, the CDR3 is TGTGCCAGCAGTTTATCTGCAGGGTATCAGCCCCAGCATTTT.

This clonotype was counted many times. The chain couples TRBV12-3 or TRBV12-4 to TRBJ1-3, with D hard to call. CDR3 length equals 13 residues. The V end lost 4 bases, the J end lost 4 bases, and 8 bases lay between the germline ends. The CDR3 region is CASSSVSGNTIYF. The CDR3 nucleotides are TGTGCCAGCAGTTCCGTCAGCGGAAACACCATATATTTT.

This clonotype was observed at least ten times. The chain employs TRBV28 and TRBJ2-1; the D gene is possibly TRBD2 (5 bases). CDR1 and CDR2 (germline): MDHEN, SYDVKM. The CDR3 has 14 residues. V lost 6 bases and J 2 bases, leaving 11 bases between the germline ends. The CDR3 region is CASRGAEPYNEQFF. The CDR3 region has the DNA TGTGCCAGCAGGGGAGCGGAACCCTACAATGAGCAGTTCTTC.

In its sample, this clonotype was seen a few times. The chain links TRBV5-1 to TRBJ2-3; 12 bases match TRBD2. V lost 1 base and J lost 5; bases outside the gene matches: 11. This CDR3 has 18 amino acids. The germline V gene encodes CDR1 SGHRS and CDR2 YFSETQ. CDR3 sequence: CASSLSPLAGGPVDTQYF. CDR3 bases: TGCGCCAGCAGCTTGTCTCCTCTAGCGGGAGGGCCGGTAGATACGCAGTATTTT.

This clonotype was found many times. This chain uses TRBV3-1 with TRBJ1-5; D is perhaps TRBD1 (6 bases). This CDR3 region has 17 residues. Germline CDR1 reads LGHDT; CDR2 reads YNNKEL (reference sequence). The V and J ends lost 3 bases and 5 bases respectively, with 20 bases between them. Here the CDR3 DNA reads TGTGCCAGCAGCCAGGGTATTCGGGGGGCCTCTCATCAGCCCCAGCATTTT. Translating gives CASSQGIRGASHQPQHF.

The table lists this clonotype with a few counts. This chain connects TRBV20-1 to TRBJ2-4; TRBD1 might be the D (5 bases). The germline V gene has CDR1 DFQATT and CDR2 SNEGSKA (reference sequence). This CDR3 region has 14 residues. V was trimmed by 2 bases and J by 0 bases, leaving 8 bases between them. CDR3 residues: CSARRGGAKNIQYF. CDR3 DNA sequence: TGCAGTGCTAGAAGGGGCGGAGCCAAAAACATTCAGTACTTC.

This clonotype was seen repeatedly, ten times or more. V usage is TRBV7-2 and J usage is TRBJ1-1, with D maybe TRBD1 (5 bases). The V gene's germline CDR1 is SGHTA and CDR2 FQGNSA. The V gene lost 2 bases and the J gene lost 5 bases, with 18 bases spanning the gap. This CDR3 is 16 amino acids long. The CDR3 DNA follows: TGTGCCAGCAGCTTAATGGCAGGCGGGGGTTGGACTGAAGCTTTCTTT. It specifies CASSLMAGGGWTEAFF.

This chain connects TRBV9 to TRBJ1-2; D not resolved. The CDR3 has 14 residues. V was pared by 2 bases and J by 4 bases, with 12 bases between. Germline CDR1 is SGDLS and CDR2 is YYNGEE. The CDR3 protein is CASSVSSIPYGYTF. The CDR3, as DNA: TGTGCCAGCAGCGTGAGCTCCATCCCCTATGGCTACACCTTC.

At least ten counts were recorded for this clonotype. V is TRBV7-2 and J is TRBJ2-7, with 11 bases lining up with TRBD2. The V segment lost 3 bases and the J segment 13 bases; nucleotides outside the gene matches: 8. Germline lookup yields CDR1 SGHTA and CDR2 FQGNSA. CDR3 size: 13 residues. CDR3 residues: CASSLAPSGRPYF. The CDR3 nucleotides read TGTGCCAGCAGCTTGGCCCCTAGCGGGAGGCCTTACTTC.

The V gene is TRBV13, the J gene TRBJ2-7; 10 bases line up with TRBD2. J was trimmed by 2 bases and V by 5 bases; bases with no gene match: 6. The CDR3 sequence is 15 residues long. From germline, CDR1 is PRHDT and CDR2 FYEKMQ (reference sequence). The CDR3 DNA is TGTGCCAGCAGCCCCCCGGGACTAGCGCCCTACGAGCAGTACTTC. This codes for CASSPPGLAPYEQYF.

Notes on this clonotype: With a much larger clone just one base away, this may be a read error. CDR3 amino acids: CASSRGRAGDQPQHF. As DNA, the CDR3 is TGTGCCAGCAGCCGGGGTCGGGCTGGCGACCAGCCCCAGCATTTT. The gene calls are TRBV3-1 and TRBJ1-5; D is undetermined. Germline lookup yields CDR1 LGHDT and CDR2 YNNKEL (reference sequence). Trimming took off 4 bases at V and 7 bases at J, with 17 bases between the two ends. The CDR3 totals 15 residues.